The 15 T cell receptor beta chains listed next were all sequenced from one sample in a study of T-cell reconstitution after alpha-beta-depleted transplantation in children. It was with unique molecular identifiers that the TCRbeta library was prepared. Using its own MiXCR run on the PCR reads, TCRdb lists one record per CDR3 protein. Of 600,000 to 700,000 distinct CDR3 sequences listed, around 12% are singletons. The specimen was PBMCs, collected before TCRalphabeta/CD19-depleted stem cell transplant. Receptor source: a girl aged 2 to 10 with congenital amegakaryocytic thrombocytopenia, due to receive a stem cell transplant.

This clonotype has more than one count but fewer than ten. The CDR3 spells CASSFKGGGFTDTQYF. CDR3 DNA: TGTGCCAGCAGTTTTAAAGGCGGGGGTTTCACAGATACGCAGTATTTT. This chain uses TRBV12-3 or TRBV12-4 with TRBJ2-3; 7 nucleotides match TRBD2. V lost 3 bases, J lost 2 bases, and 8 bases stayed unmatched. The CDR3 loop spans 16 amino acids.

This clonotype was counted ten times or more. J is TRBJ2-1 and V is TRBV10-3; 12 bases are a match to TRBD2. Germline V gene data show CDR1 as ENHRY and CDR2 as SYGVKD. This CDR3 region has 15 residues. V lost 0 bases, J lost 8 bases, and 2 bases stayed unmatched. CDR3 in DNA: TGTGCCATCAGTGAGTCGACTAGCGGGAGACATGAGCAGTTCTTC. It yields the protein CAISESTSGRHEQFF.

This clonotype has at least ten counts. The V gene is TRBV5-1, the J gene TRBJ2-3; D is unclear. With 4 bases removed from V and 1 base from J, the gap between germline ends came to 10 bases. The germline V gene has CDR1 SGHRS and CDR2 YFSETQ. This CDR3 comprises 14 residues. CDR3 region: CASSHPDGTDTQYF. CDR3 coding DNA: TGCGCCAGCAGCCACCCGGACGGCACAGATACGCAGTATTTT. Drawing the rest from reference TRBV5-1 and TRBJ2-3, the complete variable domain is KAGVTQTPRYLIKTRGQQVTLSCSPISGHRSVSWYQQTPGQGLQFLFEYFSETQRNKGNFPGRFSGRQFSNSRSEMNVSTLELGDSALYLCASSHPDGTDTQYFGPGTRLTVL.

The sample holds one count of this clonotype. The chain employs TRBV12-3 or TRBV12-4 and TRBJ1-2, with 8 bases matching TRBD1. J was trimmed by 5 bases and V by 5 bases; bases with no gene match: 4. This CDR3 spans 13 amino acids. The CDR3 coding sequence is TGTGCCAGCAGTGTCAGGGGGCGGTATGGCTACACCTTC. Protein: CASSVRGRYGYTF.

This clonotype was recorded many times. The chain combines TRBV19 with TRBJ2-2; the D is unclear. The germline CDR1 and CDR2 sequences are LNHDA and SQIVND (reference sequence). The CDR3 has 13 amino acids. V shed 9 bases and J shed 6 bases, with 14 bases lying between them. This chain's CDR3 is CASAISASGELFF. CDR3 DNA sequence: TGTGCCAGCGCGATATCGGCCTCCGGGGAGCTGTTTTTT. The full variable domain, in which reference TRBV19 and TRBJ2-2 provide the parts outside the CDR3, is DGGITQSPKYLFRKEGQNVTLSCEQNLNHDAMYWYRQDPGQGLRLIYYSQIVNDFQKGDIAEGYSVSREKKESFPLTVTSAQKNPTAFYLCASAISASGELFFGEGSRLTVL.

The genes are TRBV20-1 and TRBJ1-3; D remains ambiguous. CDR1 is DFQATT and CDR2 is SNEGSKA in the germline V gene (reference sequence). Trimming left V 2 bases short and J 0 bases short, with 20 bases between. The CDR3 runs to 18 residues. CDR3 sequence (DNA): TGCAGTGCTAGAACCGGGTTGGATTCCGTGCACTCTGGAAACACCATATATTTT. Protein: CSARTGLDSVHSGNTIYF.

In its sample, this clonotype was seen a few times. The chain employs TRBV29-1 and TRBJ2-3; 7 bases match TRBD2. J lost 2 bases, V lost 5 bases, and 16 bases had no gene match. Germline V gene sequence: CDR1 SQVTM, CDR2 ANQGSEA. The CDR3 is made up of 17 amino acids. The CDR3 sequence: CSVSKVWPREVTDTQYF. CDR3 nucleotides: TGCAGCGTTAGCAAGGTTTGGCCACGGGAGGTCACAGATACGCAGTATTTT.

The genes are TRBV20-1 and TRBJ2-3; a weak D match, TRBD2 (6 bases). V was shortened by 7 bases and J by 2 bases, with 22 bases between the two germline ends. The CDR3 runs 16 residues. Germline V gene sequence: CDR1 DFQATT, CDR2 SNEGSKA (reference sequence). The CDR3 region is CSVGRRSGADTDTQYF. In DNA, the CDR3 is TGCAGTGTGGGTCGGCGGTCGGGAGCTGACACAGATACGCAGTATTTT.

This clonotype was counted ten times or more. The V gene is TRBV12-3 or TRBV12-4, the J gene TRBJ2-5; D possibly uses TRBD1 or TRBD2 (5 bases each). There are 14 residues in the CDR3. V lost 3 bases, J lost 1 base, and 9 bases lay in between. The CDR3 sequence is CASSFTGLQETQYF. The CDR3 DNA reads TGTGCCAGCAGTTTTACAGGACTCCAAGAGACCCAGTACTTC.

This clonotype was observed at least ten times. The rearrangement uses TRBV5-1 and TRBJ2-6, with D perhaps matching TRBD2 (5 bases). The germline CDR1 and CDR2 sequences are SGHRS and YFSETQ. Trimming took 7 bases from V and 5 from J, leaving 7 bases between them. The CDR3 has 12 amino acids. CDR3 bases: TGCGCCAGCTCGGGGAGGGCCAACGTCCTGACTTTC. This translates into CASSGRANVLTF.

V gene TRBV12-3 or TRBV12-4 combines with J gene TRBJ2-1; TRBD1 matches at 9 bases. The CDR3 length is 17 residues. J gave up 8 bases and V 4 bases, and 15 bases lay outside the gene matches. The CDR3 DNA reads TGTGCCAGCAGTTCCACCCGCGGACAGGGGAGATTCGATGAGCAGTTCTTC. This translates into CASSSTRGQGRFDEQFF.

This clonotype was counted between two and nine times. CDR3 protein: CASSFQTNEQFF. The CDR3 DNA follows: TGTGCCAGCAGCTTTCAAACCAATGAGCAGTTCTTC. V and J are TRBV7-9 and TRBJ2-1; D is undetermined. Looked up from germline, CDR1 is SEHNR and CDR2 is FQNEAQ (reference sequence). This CDR3 region has 12 residues. The V end lost 3 bases, the J end lost 6 bases, and 6 bases lay between the germline ends.

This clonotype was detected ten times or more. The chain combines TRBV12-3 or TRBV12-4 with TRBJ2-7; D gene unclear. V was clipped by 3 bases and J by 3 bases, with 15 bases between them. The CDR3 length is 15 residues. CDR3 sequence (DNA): TGTGCCAGCAGTTTCGTTCGGATGAGCGTCTACGAGCAGTACTTC. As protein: CASSFVRMSVYEQYF.

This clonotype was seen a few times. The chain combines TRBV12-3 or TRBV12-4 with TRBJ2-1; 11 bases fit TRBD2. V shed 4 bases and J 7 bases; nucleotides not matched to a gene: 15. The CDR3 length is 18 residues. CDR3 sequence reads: CASSSPTSGSYIANEQFF. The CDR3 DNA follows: TGTGCCAGCAGTTCCCCAACTAGCGGGAGTTATATTGCTAATGAGCAGTTCTTC.

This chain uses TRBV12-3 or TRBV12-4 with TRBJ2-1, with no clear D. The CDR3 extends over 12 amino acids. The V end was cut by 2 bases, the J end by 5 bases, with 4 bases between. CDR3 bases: TGTGCCAGCAGTTTAATGGACAATGAGCAGTTCTTC. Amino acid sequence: CASSLMDNEQFF.